This T cell receptor beta chain was observed in a study of identical twins. To note about this clonotype: Its antigen remains unknown.

Each donor was a healthy Caucasian. TCRdb called the 5' RACE reads again in MiXCR, with one record for every CDR3 protein. The table has 500,000 to 550,000 distinct CDR3 sequences, less than 25% seen once. CDR3 length: 14 amino acids. V shed 4 bases and J 3 bases; nucleotides not matched to a gene: 6. The germline gives CDR1 DFQATT, CDR2 SNEGSKA (reference sequence). Study outcomes and limitations: Out-of-frame TCR alpha sharing observed in monozygotic twins exceeded model estimates. Abundant cord blood beta clonotypes carried fewer insertions; memory repertoires showed none.

These sequences were also reported in another study, on T cells expressing NK-cell markers. This second study notes: Clarity on HCMV specificity was lacking for the expanded NKG2C+ T cell clones.

Sequenced input: CD4+ T cells sorted from blood. The chain employs TRBV20-1 and TRBJ2-7; TRBD1 matches at 10 bases. The receptor was derived from a young woman in good health. The CDR3 bases are TGCAGTGCTAAGGGACAGGGGTCTATCTACGAGCAGTACTTC. It specifies CSAKGQGSIYEQYF.